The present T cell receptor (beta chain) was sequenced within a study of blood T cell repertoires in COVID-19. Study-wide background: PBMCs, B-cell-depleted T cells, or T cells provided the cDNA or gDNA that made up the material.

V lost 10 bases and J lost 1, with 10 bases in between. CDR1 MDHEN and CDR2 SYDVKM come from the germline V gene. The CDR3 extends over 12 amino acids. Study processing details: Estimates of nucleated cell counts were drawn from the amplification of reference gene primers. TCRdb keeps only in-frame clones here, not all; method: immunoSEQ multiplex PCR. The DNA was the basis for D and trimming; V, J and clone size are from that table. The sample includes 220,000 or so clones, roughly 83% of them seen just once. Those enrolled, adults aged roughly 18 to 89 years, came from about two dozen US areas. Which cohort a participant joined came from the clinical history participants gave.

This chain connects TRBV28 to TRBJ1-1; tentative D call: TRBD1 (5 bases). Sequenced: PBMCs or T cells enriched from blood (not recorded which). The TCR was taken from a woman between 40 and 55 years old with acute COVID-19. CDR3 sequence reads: CAILGQNTEAFF. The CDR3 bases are TGTGCCATCCTCGGACAGAACACTGAAGCTTTCTTT.